These T cell receptor beta chains were read from a single sample in a study of tumor and adjacent non-tumor tissue in lung cancer. TCRdb itself ran the multiplex PCR reads through MiXCR, one entry per CDR3 protein. The profile shows 65,000 to 90,000 distinct CDR3 sequences, nearly 70% of them singletons. The sequenced sample was lung tumor tissue. The receptors here all came from a woman in her 70s with non-small cell lung cancer. Each CDR3 is given with its conserved first and last residue. D genes are given only for firm matches. Clone sizes are given selectively: once, few, many, or a class where the clone is expanded.

D gene | clone size | J gene | V gene | CDR3 DNA | CDR3 protein
TRBD2 | NA | TRBJ2-2 | TRBV4-1 | TGCGCCAGCAGCCTATCCTCGGGACTAACCACCGGGGAGCTGTTCTTT | CASSLSSGLTTGELFF
TRBD2 | NA | TRBJ2-3 | TRBV12-3/TRBV12-4 | TGTGCCAGCAGTTTCAGGACTAGCGGAATTATGGGGTCCCCAGATACGCAGTATTTT | CASSFRTSGIMGSPDTQYF
NA | NA | TRBJ1-2 | TRBV28 | TGTGCCAGCAGTTTCTGGACTTGTAGGGAGGGATTTTTC | CASSFWTCREGFF
NA | NA | TRBJ2-2 | TRBV19 | TGTGCCACCAACATACCCGGGTCCACTGGGGAGCTGTTTTTT | CATNIPGSTGELFF
TRBD2 | NA | TRBJ2-1 | TRBV10-1 | TGCGCCTACAGCCGACTAGCGGGAGTCGAGCAGTTCTTC | CAYSRLAGVEQFF
NA | NA | TRBJ1-2 | TRBV6-6 | TGTGCCAGTACTGGGGCCACCTATGGCTACACCTTC | CASTGATYGYTF
NA | many | TRBJ1-1 | TRBV12-5 | TGTGCTAGTGGTTTGGTCCTGGGGGGAGGGGTGACCACTGAAGCTTTCTTT | CASGLVLGGGVTTEAFF
NA | NA | TRBJ2-3 | TRBV11-1 | TGTGCCGGCAGCTTAGCAATGGGGGATACACAGTATTTT | CAGSLAMGDTQYF
TRBD2 | NA | TRBJ2-5 | TRBV20-1 | TGCACTACTAGAGGGGATATAGCGGGAGATTACAGGGAGACCCAGTACTTC | CTTRGDIAGDYRETQYF
NA | NA | TRBJ2-3 | TRBV29-1 | TGCAGCGCGTTACGAGGAGGGCGAACAGTTATGCAGTATTTT | CSALRGGRTVMQYF
TRBD1 | NA | TRBJ1-1 | TRBV29-1 | TGCAGGGGACAGGGACAGACGAACACCGAAGCTCCCTTT | CRGQGQTNTEAPF
NA | NA | TRBJ1-4 | TRBV29-1 | TGCAGCGGACGACAGGCCATTAATGAAAAACTGTTTTTC | CSGRQAINEKLFF
TRBD2 | NA | TRBJ2-2 | TRBV6-6 | TGTGTCAGCAGACCTAGCGGATGGGGACGGGCGGACGGGGAGCTGTTTTTT | CVSRPSGWGRADGELFF
NA | NA | TRBJ1-6 | TRBV4-1 | TGCGCCAGCAGCACACGGGACGAGGGTACACCTCTCTACTTT | CASSTRDEGTPLYF
TRBD1 | NA | TRBJ2-2 | TRBV7-9 | TGTGCCAGCAGCTTAGCAATCGGGACAGGGAACACCGGGGAGCTGTTTTTT | CASSLAIGTGNTGELFF
NA | many | TRBJ2-1 | TRBV5-1 | TGCGCCAGCAGCTCCACCGGGACGGGTCTGAATGAGCAGTTCTTC | CASSSTGTGLNEQFF
NA | NA | TRBJ2-3 | TRBV30 | TGTGCCCTGGGGGCGGGAGATACGCAGTATTTT | CALGAGDTQYF
NA | medium-sized | TRBJ2-3 | TRBV29-1 | TGCAGCGTGCCAACGGGAAGCACAGATACGCAGTATTTT | CSVPTGSTDTQYF
NA | once | TRBJ1-2 | TRBV6-5 | TGCGCCATCAGTTACCAGTCCACCCAGGGCTATGGCTACACCTTC | CAISYQSTQGYGYTF
TRBD1 | few | TRBJ1-5 | TRBV12-3/TRBV12-4 | TGTGCCGGCAGTTCAGGGGACAGTAGCGATCAGCCCCAGCATTTT | CAGSSGDSSDQPQHF
TRBD1 | NA | TRBJ1-1 | TRBV4-1 | TGCGCCAACAGCCAGGATTCCGGACAGGCACTATTGAACACTGAAGCTTTCTTT | CANSQDSGQALLNTEAFF
NA | many | TRBJ1-2 | TRBV10-3 | TGTGCCATCAGTGAGTCGGGTCAGGGATATTATGGCTACACCTTC | CAISESGQGYYGYTF
NA | once | TRBJ2-7 | TRBV4-1 | TGCGCCAGCAGCCAAAAAGCCGGGATCGACGAGCAGTACTTC | CASSQKAGIDEQYF
NA | NA | TRBJ1-5 | TRBV20-1 | TGCAGTGCCTGGCTCGGGGATTCGGATCAGCCCCAGCATTTT | CSAWLGDSDQPQHF
NA | NA | TRBJ2-7 | TRBV5-6 | TGTGCCGGCAGCTTGGTAGCCTGGGCAGGAACCTACGAACAGTACTTC | CAGSLVAWAGTYEQYF
TRBD2 | many | TRBJ2-3 | TRBV20-1 | TGCAGTGCTAGAGACCCTCAAGCGGGAGAGACAGATACGCAGTATTTT | CSARDPQAGETDTQYF
TRBD2 | many | TRBJ2-1 | TRBV6-1 | TGTGCCAGCAGTGGTGGGACTACCTACAATGAGCAGTTCTTC | CASSGGTTYNEQFF
TRBD1 | NA | TRBJ2-7 | TRBV11-1 | TGTGCCAGCAGGAGGATAGGGGGCTATGAGCAGTACTTC | CASRRIGGYEQYF